The subject of this entry is one TCR beta chain. V dropped 4 bases and J dropped 0; count of bases not matched to a gene: 16. The CDR3 consists of 20 residues. Germline values: CDR1 MGHRA, CDR2 YSYEKL. Steroid-refractory graft-versus-host disease after allogeneic hematopoietic cell transplant qualified adults for prospective research-autopsy enrollment. This sample was included in a study of tissue T cells after allogeneic stem cell transplantation. This table comes from immunoSEQ multiplex PCR, and its TCRdb copy is limited to in-frame clones, with some not included. The sample includes roughly 3,100 clones, 55% to 70% of them seen just once.

This clonotype was sampled from a male patient aged 60 or older with steroid-refractory graft-versus-host disease after an allogeneic stem cell transplant. Some T cells may have originated in the graft donor. The chain links TRBV4-1 to TRBJ2-3, with TRBD2 matching 10 bases. The source material was jejunal tissue, sampled at autopsy. CDR3 DNA sequence: TGCGCCAGCAGCCGAGAGCGGGGGGGCGTCGTTATCGCTAGCACAGATACGCAGTATTTT. Protein product: CASSRERGGVVIASTDTQYF.